There are a few counts of the clone carrying this T cell receptor (beta chain). The same CDR3 arises from other DNA sequences in this sample as well. CDR1 and CDR2 from the germline V gene are KGHDR and SFDVKD. The CDR3 loop spans 14 amino acids. J gave up 3 bases and V 0 bases, and 0 bases lay outside the gene matches. Seattle patients were enrolled during active infection and followed longitudinally. Authors' methods: Estimated nucleated cell counts came from reference gene primer amplification. TCRdb keeps only in-frame clones here, not all; method: immunoSEQ multiplex PCR. D and trimming come from the DNA, and the V and J calls and clone size come from that table. The repertoire holds approximately 320,000 clones, with about 90% as singletons. This specimen belongs to a study of blood T cell repertoires in COVID-19. At the level of the study: From T cells, B-cell-depleted T cells, or PBMCs came the material, which was cDNA or gDNA.

Source material: peripheral blood. The source of this sequence is a young woman with COVID-19, enrolled during active disease. The chain employs TRBV24-1 and TRBJ1-2; 7 nucleotides agree with TRBD1. CDR3 region: CATSDLGTDYGYTF. CDR3 nucleotide sequence: TGTGCCACCAGTGATTTGGGGACAGACTATGGCTACACCTTC.